This T cell receptor beta chain was recovered during a study of blood T cell repertoires in COVID-19. Study-wide background: Acute and convalescent COVID-19 samples came from the United States, Italy and Spain.

Residents of approximately 25 US areas, aged about 18 to 95 years, made up the participants. Researchers sorted participants into cohorts using their self-reported clinical history. The germline gives CDR1 SEHNR, CDR2 FQNEAQ (reference sequence). The CDR3 covers 12 residues. The V end lost 3 bases, the J end lost 6 bases, and 5 bases lay between the germline ends. The count of this clone is one. Under the authors' procedure: Researchers report that nucleated cell counts were estimated from reference gene primer amplification. Measured with immunoSEQ multiplex PCR; TCRdb has only the in-frame clones, and not every one. Clone size and V and J calls were adopted from that table, with D and trimming inferred from the DNA. The profile shows about 270,000 clones, about 90% of them singletons.

The sequenced sample consisted of PBMCs or T cells enriched from blood (not recorded which). The clonotype was recovered from a woman in her sixties or seventies who had recovered from COVID-19. The chain recombines TRBV7-9 with TRBJ2-2, with D unresolved. In nucleotides, the CDR3 is TGTGCCAGCAGCTTCTCCGCCGGGGAGCTGTTTTTT. This codes for CASSFSAGELFF. The complete variable domain, with remaining parts taken from reference TRBV7-9 and TRBJ2-2, reads DTGVSQNPRHKITKRGQNVTFRCDPISEHNRLYWYRQTLGQGPEFLTYFQNEAQLEKSRLLSDRFSAERPKGSFSTLEIQRTEQGDSAMYLCASSFSAGELFFGEGSRLTVL.